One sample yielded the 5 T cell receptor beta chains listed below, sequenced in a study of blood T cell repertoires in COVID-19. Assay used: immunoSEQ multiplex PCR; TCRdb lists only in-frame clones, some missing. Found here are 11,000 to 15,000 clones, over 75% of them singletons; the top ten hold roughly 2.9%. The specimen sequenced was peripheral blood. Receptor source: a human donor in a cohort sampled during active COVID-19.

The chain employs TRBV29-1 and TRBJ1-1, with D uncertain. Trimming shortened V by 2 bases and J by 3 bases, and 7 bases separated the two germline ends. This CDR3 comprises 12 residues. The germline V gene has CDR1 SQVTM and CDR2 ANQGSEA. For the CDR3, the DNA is TGCAGCGTTGAACGGGGATACACTGAAGCTTTCTTT. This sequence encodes CSVERGYTEAFF.

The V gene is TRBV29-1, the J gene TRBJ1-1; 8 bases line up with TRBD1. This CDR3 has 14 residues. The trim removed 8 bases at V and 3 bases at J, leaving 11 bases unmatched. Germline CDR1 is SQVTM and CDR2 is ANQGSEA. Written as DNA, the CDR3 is TGCAGCACGAACGACAGGGGCCGGGACACTGAAGCTTTCTTT. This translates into CSTNDRGRDTEAFF.

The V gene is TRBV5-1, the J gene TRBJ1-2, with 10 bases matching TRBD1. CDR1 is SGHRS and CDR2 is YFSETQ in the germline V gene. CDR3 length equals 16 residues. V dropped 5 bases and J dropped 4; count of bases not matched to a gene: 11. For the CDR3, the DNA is TGCGCCAGCAGGAAGATAGGACAGGGGGTTCCCTATGGCTACACCTTC. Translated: CASRKIGQGVPYGYTF.

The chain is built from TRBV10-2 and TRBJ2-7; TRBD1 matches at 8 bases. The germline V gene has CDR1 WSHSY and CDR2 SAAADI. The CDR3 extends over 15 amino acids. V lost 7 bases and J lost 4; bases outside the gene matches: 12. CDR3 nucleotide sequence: TGCGCCAGCAATCAGGGGCAGGGGGCGAGGTACGAGCAGTACTTC. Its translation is CASNQGQGARYEQYF.

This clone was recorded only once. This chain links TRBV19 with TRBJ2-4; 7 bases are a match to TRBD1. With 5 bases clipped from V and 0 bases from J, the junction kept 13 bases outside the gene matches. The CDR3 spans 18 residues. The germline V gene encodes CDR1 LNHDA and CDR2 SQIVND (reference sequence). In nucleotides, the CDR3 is TGTGCCAGTAGTGCCGATTACAGGGGCTACCTAGCCAAAAACATTCAGTACTTC. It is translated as CASSADYRGYLAKNIQYF.